The 31 T cell receptor beta chains listed next were all sequenced from one sample in a study of CD8 T cells in ankylosing spondylitis (TCRdb year 2017). Preparation of the library involved 5' RACE. Sequencing took place on an Illumina HiSeq 2500. Through fastp at Q25 and MiXCR, TCRdb rebuilt clones from the public reads, retaining in-frame beta chains. One record per CDR3 amino acid sequence lists the most common genes and DNA. The sample table holds approximately 350,000 distinct CDR3 sequences, of which roughly 22% were seen once. The ten largest account for approximately 14% of the sample. What was sequenced was blood, either unsorted or a sorted T cell fraction (not recorded which). The receptors here all came from a male donor with ankylosing spondylitis or in good health (not recorded which).

The genes are TRBV9 and TRBJ2-2, with 9 bases fitting TRBD1. This CDR3 spans 16 amino acids. The V gene's germline CDR1 is SGDLS and CDR2 YYNGEE. Trimming removed 3 bases from V and 3 bases from J; junction bases left unmatched: 6. The CDR3 sequence: CASSATGGSDTGELFF. In DNA, the CDR3 is TGTGCCAGCAGCGCAACAGGGGGCTCCGACACCGGGGAGCTGTTTTTT.

This clonotype has a handful of counts. The chain combines TRBV6-1 with TRBJ2-7; TRBD2 matches 15 bases. Germline V CDR1 and CDR2: MNHNS, SASEGT. This CDR3 contains 17 residues. J lost 2 bases, V lost 7 bases, and 9 bases had no gene match. The DNA of the CDR3 is TGTGCCAGCATGGGACTAGCGGGGGGACCGGCTCCCTACGAGCAGTACTTC. Protein sequence: CASMGLAGGPAPYEQYF.

This rearrangement joins TRBV6-5 to TRBJ2-1; 7 bases line up with TRBD2. Trimming took 4 bases from V and 0 from J; bases not matched to a gene: 6. Germline V CDR1 and CDR2: MNHEY, SVGAGI. The CDR3 totals 16 residues. This CDR3 is CASSSGAGSSYNEQFF. DNA of the CDR3: TGTGCCAGCAGTTCCGGAGCGGGGAGCTCCTACAATGAGCAGTTCTTC.

This clonotype was seen a few times. V is TRBV4-1 and J is TRBJ2-2; possibly TRBD1 for D (7 bases). This CDR3 is built from 16 residues. Germline loops: CDR1 MGHRA, CDR2 YSYEKL. The V and J ends lost 2 bases and 8 bases respectively, with 18 bases between them. CDR3 in DNA: TGCGCCAGCAGCCAACCCCCTGCAGGGGGGCAGGGGGAGCTGTTTTTT. It codes for CASSQPPAGGQGELFF.

This clonotype was observed a handful of times. CDR3 in amino acids: CASSQVRGSSYNEQFF. The CDR3 region has the DNA TGTGCCAGCAGCCAAGTGAGAGGGAGCTCCTACAATGAGCAGTTCTTC. The chain is built from TRBV3-1 and TRBJ2-1, with D maybe TRBD2 (5 bases). Trimming removed 1 base from V and 0 bases from J, with 10 bases in between. Germline V gene sequence: CDR1 LGHDT, CDR2 YNNKEL (reference sequence). The CDR3 has 16 residues.

V gene TRBV19 combines with J gene TRBJ2-1; possibly TRBD1 for D (6 bases). The CDR3 has 13 amino acids. Trimming took off 10 bases at V and 7 bases at J, with 17 bases between the two ends. CDR1 is LNHDA and CDR2 is SQIVND in the germline V gene (reference sequence). The DNA for the CDR3 is TGTGCCACTATAGACAGGTTTTGGAATGAGCAGTTCTTC. It encodes CATIDRFWNEQFF.

The chain carries TRBV11-2 and TRBJ2-7; D is possibly TRBD2 (6 bases). Trimming took off 1 base at V and 3 bases at J, with 13 bases between the two ends. Germline values: CDR1 SGHAT, CDR2 FQNNGV. The CDR3 has 15 amino acids. In DNA, the CDR3 is TGTGCCAGCAGCTTAGTTCCGGGAGTTTACTACGAGCAGTACTTC. Protein: CASSLVPGVYYEQYF.

This clonotype was counted between two and nine times. The chain links TRBV5-6 to TRBJ2-1; weak D call: TRBD1 (6 bases). The CDR3 spans 14 residues. Looked up from germline, CDR1 is SGHDT and CDR2 is YYEEEE. The V gene lost 4 bases and the J gene lost 3 bases, with 11 bases spanning the gap. CDR3 protein: CASSPPGHYNEQFF. DNA for the CDR3: TGTGCCAGCAGCCCCCCGGGACACTACAATGAGCAGTTCTTC. The whole variable domain, filled in from reference TRBV5-6 and TRBJ2-1, reads DAGVTQSPTHLIKTRGQQVTLRCSPKSGHDTVSWYQQALGQGPQFIFQYYEEEERQRGNFPDRFSGHQFPNYSSELNVNALLLGDSALYLCASSPPGHYNEQFFGPGTRLTVL.

Only a few counts were recorded for this clonotype. This rearrangement joins TRBV12-3 or TRBV12-4 to TRBJ2-7; 12 bases are a match to TRBD2. CDR3 length: 15 residues. The V gene end was trimmed by 5 bases and the J gene end by 3 bases; junction bases not matched to a gene: 5. CDR3 residues: CASSHRLAGDYEQYF. The CDR3 coding sequence is TGTGCCAGCAGTCATAGACTAGCGGGAGACTACGAGCAGTACTTC.

The V and J genes are TRBV6-5 and TRBJ2-2, with a tentative D call TRBD1 (6 bases). Germline V gene sequence: CDR1 MNHEY, CDR2 SVGAGI. The CDR3 contains 14 residues. Trimming took 6 bases from V and 6 from J, leaving 14 bases between them. This CDR3 reads CASSYDRFPGELFF. CDR3 nucleotide sequence: TGTGCCAGCAGCTATGACAGGTTTCCCGGGGAGCTGTTTTTT.

This clonotype was observed a handful of times. The rearrangement links TRBV12-3 or TRBV12-4 to TRBJ1-1, with 11 bases matching TRBD1. This CDR3 region has 16 residues. The V segment lost 11 bases and the J segment 0 bases; nucleotides outside the gene matches: 11. Here the CDR3 reads CALSGQGAPMNTEAFF. CDR3 in DNA: TGTGCCCTCAGTGGACAGGGGGCTCCAATGAACACTGAAGCTTTCTTT.

This rearrangement joins TRBV4-1 to TRBJ2-1; 10 bases agree with TRBD2. Germline V gene lookup returns CDR1 MGHRA and CDR2 YSYEKL. The ends lost 1 base at V and 8 bases at J; junction bases unmatched: 8. CDR3 length: 16 amino acids. This chain's CDR3 is CASSQALAGVVDEQFF. The DNA for the CDR3 is TGCGCCAGCAGCCAAGCCCTAGCGGGGGTGGTCGATGAGCAGTTCTTC.

This clonotype was detected a few times. The CDR3 region has the DNA TGCAGTGCTAGAGGGTCCATGGGACTAGCGACCTACGAGCAGTACTTC. Its protein is CSARGSMGLATYEQYF. This sequence joins TRBV20-1 and TRBJ2-7, with TRBD2 matching 10 bases. V lost 1 base and J lost 2; bases outside the gene matches: 8. The CDR3 contains 16 residues. CDR1 and CDR2 (germline): DFQATT, SNEGSKA (reference sequence).

Only a few counts were recorded for this clonotype. This rearrangement joins TRBV12-3 or TRBV12-4 to TRBJ2-3; unclear D gene. V was trimmed by 6 bases and J by 2 bases, leaving 12 bases between them. This CDR3 is 14 amino acids long. CDR3 bases: TGTGCCAGCAGCAGACGGACGAACACAGATACGCAGTATTTT. The encoded protein is CASSRRTNTDTQYF.

The chain combines TRBV28 with TRBJ2-3; D ambiguous. This CDR3 has 12 residues. Germline loops: CDR1 MDHEN, CDR2 SYDVKM. The V and J ends lost 7 bases and 4 bases respectively, with 9 bases between them. CDR3 in amino acids: CASNTGADTQYF. CDR3 nucleotides: TGTGCCAGCAACACCGGTGCAGATACGCAGTATTTT.

This clonotype was counted only a few times. V usage is TRBV7-9 and J usage is TRBJ2-3; tentative D call: TRBD2 (5 bases). This CDR3 contains 13 residues. The V gene lost 7 bases and the J gene lost 0 bases, with 8 bases spanning the gap. Germline CDR1 SEHNR, CDR2 FQNEAQ (reference sequence). CDR3 sequence reads: CASTRTSTDTQYF. In DNA form, the CDR3 reads TGTGCCAGCACCCGGACTAGCACAGATACGCAGTATTTT.

This chain connects TRBV29-1 to TRBJ1-2; D perhaps matches TRBD1 (6 bases). Trimming left V 3 bases short and J 1 base short, with 15 bases between. Germline CDR1 SQVTM, CDR2 ANQGSEA. This CDR3 contains 15 residues. CDR3 loop: CSVDHGQRDNYGYTF. CDR3 nucleotides: TGCAGCGTTGACCATGGACAGAGGGATAACTATGGCTACACCTTC.

This clonotype was detected only a few times. The rearrangement uses TRBV4-2 and TRBJ1-1, with D perhaps matching TRBD1 (6 bases). V shed 0 bases and J shed 5 bases, with 16 bases lying between them. The CDR3 is made up of 16 amino acids. CDR1 and CDR2 (germline): LGHNA, YNFKEQ. The CDR3 spells CASSQEQGLGGTEAFF. In DNA form, the CDR3 reads TGTGCCAGCAGCCAAGAACAGGGACTCGGAGGGACTGAAGCTTTCTTT.

The chain recombines TRBV27 with TRBJ2-1; D may correspond to TRBD1 or TRBD2 (6 bases each). The CDR3 runs 15 residues. Trimming removed 8 bases at V and 0 bases at J, with 14 bases between. Germline-derived CDR1 and CDR2 are MNHEY and SMNVEV (reference sequence). DNA of the CDR3: TGTGCCAGCGCCTTAGCGGACAGCTCCTACAATGAGCAGTTCTTC. Its translation is CASALADSSYNEQFF.

This clonotype was seen a handful of times. This chain connects TRBV20-1 to TRBJ2-7, with 8 positions matching TRBD2. This CDR3 comprises 14 residues. V was clipped by 3 bases and J by 3 bases; unmatched bases: 7. CDR1 and CDR2 (germline): DFQATT, SNEGSKA (reference sequence). The CDR3 loop is CSARGRAGDYEQYF. CDR3 coding DNA: TGCAGTGCTAGGGGGCGAGCGGGGGACTACGAGCAGTACTTC.

The chain has TRBV12-3 or TRBV12-4 and TRBJ2-3; D is possibly TRBD2 (5 bases). Trimming removed 3 bases from V and 6 bases from J, with 13 bases in between. This CDR3 is 14 amino acids long. CDR3 in DNA: TGTGCCAGCAGTTTGGAATGGGAGCCGGATACGCAGTATTTT. It is translated as CASSLEWEPDTQYF.

This clonotype was detected a few times. The chain couples TRBV21-1 to TRBJ2-3; the D call in the table, TRBD2, was not verified against the DNA. TRBV21-1 represents a pseudogene. The CDR3 loop spans 19 amino acids. CDR3 nucleotide sequence: TGTGCCAGCAGCAAAGAGGTTAGCGGGGATCATCCTCCCACAGATACGCAGTATTTT. Its translation is CASSKEVSGDHPPTDTQYF.

In its sample, this clonotype was seen a few times. CDR3 sequence reads: CASRTGQETQYF. CDR3 DNA sequence: TGTGCCAGCAGGACAGGTCAAGAGACCCAGTACTTC. The chain combines TRBV12-3 or TRBV12-4 with TRBJ2-5; D perhaps matches TRBD1 (6 bases). Trimming took off 6 bases at V and 2 bases at J, with 7 bases between the two ends. This CDR3 is 12 amino acids long.

The V call is TRBV7-8, the J call TRBJ1-2, with 8 positions matching TRBD1. V was clipped by 6 bases and J by 8 bases; unmatched bases: 20. CDR3 length: 17 residues. The V gene's germline CDR1 is SGHVS and CDR2 FQNEAQ. CDR3 sequence: CASRDEDVAGGRWGYTF. In DNA form, the CDR3 reads TGTGCCAGCAGAGACGAAGACGTAGCAGGGGGCAGATGGGGCTACACCTTC.

The genes are TRBV3-1 and TRBJ2-3; D not certain. Germline assignment: CDR1 LGHDT and CDR2 YNNKEL (reference sequence). V was cut by 3 bases and J by 2 bases, with 12 bases left in between. The CDR3 extends over 15 amino acids. CDR3 sequence (DNA): TGTGCCAGCAGCCAGGCAGCCTTTTTCACAGATACGCAGTATTTT. It encodes CASSQAAFFTDTQYF.

The chain is built from TRBV7-9 and TRBJ2-7; D not certain. Trimming shortened V by 5 bases and J by 9 bases, and 17 bases separated the two germline ends. In germline, CDR1 is SEHNR, CDR2 FQNEAQ (reference sequence). The CDR3 consists of 13 residues. Here the CDR3 reads CASSPTSNLAQYF. For the CDR3, the DNA is TGTGCCAGCAGCCCTACGAGCAATTTGGCGCAGTACTTC.

J is TRBJ2-7 and V is TRBV7-2, with TRBD1 identical over 9 bases. The V gene's germline CDR1 is SGHTA and CDR2 FQGNSA. This CDR3 region has 15 residues. After removal of 4 bases from V and 4 bases from J, the junction contained 8 bases not matched to a gene. This CDR3 is CASSSYRGLSYEQYF. The CDR3 region has the DNA TGTGCCAGCAGCTCTTACAGGGGGCTTTCTTACGAGCAGTACTTC. Drawing the rest from reference TRBV7-2 and TRBJ2-7, the complete variable domain is GAGVSQSPSNKVTEKGKDVELRCDPISGHTALYWYRQSLGQGLEFLIYFQGNSAPDKSGLPSDRFSAERTGGSVSTLTIQRTQQEDSAVYLCASSSYRGLSYEQYFGPGTRLTVT.

The chain couples TRBV24-1 to TRBJ2-3; D perhaps matches TRBD1 (5 bases). V dropped 4 bases and J dropped 0 bases, with 13 bases sitting between them. This CDR3 comprises 16 residues. In germline, CDR1 is KGHDR, CDR2 SFDVKD. The CDR3 region has the DNA TGTGCCACCAGTGACCGAAGACAGTCAAGCACAGATACGCAGTATTTT. Amino acids: CATSDRRQSSTDTQYF.

This clonotype showed up many times. The chain combines TRBV12-3 or TRBV12-4 with TRBJ2-1; no firm D call. The ends were cut back, 2 bases at V and 3 bases at J, with 2 bases in the middle. The CDR3 has 12 residues. CDR3 nucleotides: TGTGCCAGCAGTTTAATCTACAATGAGCAGTTCTTC. Its protein is CASSLIYNEQFF.

This clonotype was seen a few times. The CDR3 region has the DNA TGTGCCAGCAGTTTTTGGCACAACACCGGGGAGCTGTTTTTT. Translating gives CASSFWHNTGELFF. The rearrangement joins TRBV12-3 or TRBV12-4 to TRBJ2-2; no clear D gene. CDR3 size: 14 residues. V was trimmed by 3 bases and J by 2 bases, leaving 7 bases between them.

V and J are TRBV12-3 or TRBV12-4 and TRBJ2-3; TRBD2 might be the D (7 bases). The CDR3 has 16 amino acids. The V end lost 3 bases, the J end lost 4 bases, and 17 bases lay between the germline ends. CDR3 in DNA: TGTGCCAGCAGTTTTCTGGGGGGGCCCGGTCCAGATACGCAGTATTTT. Translating it yields CASSFLGGPGPDTQYF.